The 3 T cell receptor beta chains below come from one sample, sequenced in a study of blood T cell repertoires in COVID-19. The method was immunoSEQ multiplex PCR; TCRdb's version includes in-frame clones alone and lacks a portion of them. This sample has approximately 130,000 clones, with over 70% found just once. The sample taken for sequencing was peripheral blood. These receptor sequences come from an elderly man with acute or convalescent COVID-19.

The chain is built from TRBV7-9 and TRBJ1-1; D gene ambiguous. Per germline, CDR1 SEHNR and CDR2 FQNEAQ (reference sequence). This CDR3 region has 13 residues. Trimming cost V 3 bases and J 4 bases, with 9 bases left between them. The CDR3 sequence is CASSFGSGTEAFF. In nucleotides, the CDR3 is TGTGCCAGCAGCTTTGGCAGTGGCACTGAAGCTTTCTTT. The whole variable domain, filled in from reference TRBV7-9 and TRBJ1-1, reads DTGVSQNPRHKITKRGQNVTFRCDPISEHNRLYWYRQTLGQGPEFLTYFQNEAQLEKSRLLSDRFSAERPKGSFSTLEIQRTEQGDSAMYLCASSFGSGTEAFFGQGTRLTVV.

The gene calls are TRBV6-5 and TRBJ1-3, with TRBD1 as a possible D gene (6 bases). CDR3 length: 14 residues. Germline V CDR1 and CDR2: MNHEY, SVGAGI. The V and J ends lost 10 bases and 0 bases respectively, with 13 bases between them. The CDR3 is CATKNRDSGNTIYF. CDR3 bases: TGTGCCACCAAAAACAGGGACTCTGGAAACACCATATATTTT.

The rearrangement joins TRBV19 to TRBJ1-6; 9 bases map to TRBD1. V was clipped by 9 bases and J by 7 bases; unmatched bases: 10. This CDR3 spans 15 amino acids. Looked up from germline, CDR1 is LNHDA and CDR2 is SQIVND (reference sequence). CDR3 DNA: TGTGCCAGCAATCCCGGGACAGGGAAAAATTCACCCCTCCACTTT. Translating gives CASNPGTGKNSPLHF.